The 3 T cell receptor beta chains presented below share a single source sample, sequenced in a study of vaccination and CD4 T cells after COVID-19. Cultured CD4+ T cells had their DNA profiled by the Oncomine TCR Beta short-read assay. TCRdb processed the PCR reads anew with MiXCR; each CDR3 protein has one entry. The sample has 3,500 to 4,500 distinct CDR3 sequences; 19% are singletons. Treatment of the sample: approximately 9-day PBMC culture with coronavirus spike peptide pools or control peptides (ViraFEST assay). No antigen has been identified for these receptors. The sequencing input was CD4+ T cells from blood, cultured in vitro. These receptors were collected from a human donor who had recovered from COVID-19.

The chain joins TRBV5-1 to TRBJ2-5; D not certain. The CDR3 runs 12 residues. CDR1 SGHRS and CDR2 YFSETQ come from the germline V gene. Trimming removed 1 base from V and 1 base from J, with 2 bases in between. The CDR3 spells CASSLSQETQYF. The CDR3 DNA is TGCGCCAGCAGCTTGAGCCAAGAGACCCAGTACTTC.

This clonotype was picked up a small number of times. The chain has TRBV7-3 and TRBJ2-2; D perhaps matches TRBD1 (5 bases). The CDR3 length is 14 residues. Between the trimmed V and J ends, which lost 5 bases and 8 bases, there was a span of 15 bases. In germline, CDR1 is SGHTA, CDR2 FQGTGA. This chain's CDR3 is CASSVDSISGELFF. The CDR3 region has the DNA TGTGCCAGCAGCGTCGACAGCATCTCGGGGGAGCTGTTTTTT. Together with reference TRBV7-3 and TRBJ2-2, the CDR3 gives the full variable domain: GAGVSQTPSNKVTEKGKYVELRCDPISGHTALYWYRQSLGQGPEFLIYFQGTGAADDSGLPNDRFFAVRPEGSVSTLKIQRTERGDSAVYLCASSVDSISGELFFGEGSRLTVL.

V usage is TRBV5-1 and J usage is TRBJ1-3, with D possibly being TRBD1 (5 bases). Germline V lookup: CDR1 SGHRS, CDR2 YFSETQ. Trimming took off 0 bases at V and 1 base at J, with 8 bases between the two ends. The CDR3 spans 15 residues. CDR3 region: CASSLGGGSGNTIYF. The CDR3 bases are TGCGCCAGCAGCTTGGGGGGCGGATCTGGAAACACCATATATTTT.